This TCR beta chain was retrieved from a study of cytomegalovirus exposure and HLA in healthy donors. Study conclusions and caveats: A highly shared variant cluster was judged a likely technical artifact.

The CDR3 is made up of 12 amino acids. Trimming left V 4 bases short and J 0 bases short, with 4 bases between. The germline CDR1 and CDR2 sequences are SGHVS and FNYEAQ. As concerns this clone: The antigen is not known.

60 Vbeta and 13 Jbeta primers were used in PCR. The assay was immunoSEQ multiplex PCR, and TCRdb's table has in-frame clones only and misses some. The sample holds 150,000 to 200,000 clones, 77% seen once. Material for sequencing was PBMCs. V and J are TRBV7-6 and TRBJ2-7; D unclear. The sequence was obtained from a woman in her thirties in good health and CMV-seronegative. CDR3 bases: TGTGCCAGCAGCTCCCGCTCCTACGAGCAGTACTTC. Encoded protein: CASSSRSYEQYF.